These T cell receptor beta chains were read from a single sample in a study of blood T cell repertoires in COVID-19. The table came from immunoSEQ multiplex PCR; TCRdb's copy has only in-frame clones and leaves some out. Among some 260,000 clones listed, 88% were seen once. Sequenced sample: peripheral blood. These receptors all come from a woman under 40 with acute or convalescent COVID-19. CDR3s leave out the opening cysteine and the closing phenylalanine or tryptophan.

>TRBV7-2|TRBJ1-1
ASSPTWTEAF
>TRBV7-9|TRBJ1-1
ASSKTGENTEAF
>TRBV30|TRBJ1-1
AWSVRGLAEAF
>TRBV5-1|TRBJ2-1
ASQAGPAAHEQF
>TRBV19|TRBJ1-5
ASMRIDRLNQPQH
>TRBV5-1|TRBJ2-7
ASSVTSGVLEQY
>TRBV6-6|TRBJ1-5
ASSYVGAPQH
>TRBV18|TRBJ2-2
ASSPPGRNTGELF
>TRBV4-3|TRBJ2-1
ASGEGADYNEQF
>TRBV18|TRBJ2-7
ASSPPGKAYEQY
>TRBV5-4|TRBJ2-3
ASSWRRGPDTQY
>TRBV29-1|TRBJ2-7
SVEGRAYEQY
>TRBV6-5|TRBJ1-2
ASSSLPRPGGYGYT
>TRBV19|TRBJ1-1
ATLPRGAENTEAF
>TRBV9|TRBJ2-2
ASSASGTSGRAGRSGELF
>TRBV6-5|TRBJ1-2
ASSYSQGTYGYT
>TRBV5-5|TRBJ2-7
ASSLPRTGSYEQY
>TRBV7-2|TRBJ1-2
ASSLRLTGIYGYT
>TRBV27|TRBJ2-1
ASSLAQGGEQF
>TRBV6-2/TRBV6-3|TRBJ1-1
ASSYIGGNTEAF
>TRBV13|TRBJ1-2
ASSLAAGANYGYT
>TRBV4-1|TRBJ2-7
ASSQEPAGVYEQY
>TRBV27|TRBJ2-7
ASSLLGKGYEQY
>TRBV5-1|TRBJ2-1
ASSLVVGAGNEQF
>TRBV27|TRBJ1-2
ASSLLGQQLHGYT
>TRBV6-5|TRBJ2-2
ATSPGQGFAGELF
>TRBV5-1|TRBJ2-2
ASSLTEGTGELF
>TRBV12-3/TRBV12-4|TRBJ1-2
ASSRSQNYGYT